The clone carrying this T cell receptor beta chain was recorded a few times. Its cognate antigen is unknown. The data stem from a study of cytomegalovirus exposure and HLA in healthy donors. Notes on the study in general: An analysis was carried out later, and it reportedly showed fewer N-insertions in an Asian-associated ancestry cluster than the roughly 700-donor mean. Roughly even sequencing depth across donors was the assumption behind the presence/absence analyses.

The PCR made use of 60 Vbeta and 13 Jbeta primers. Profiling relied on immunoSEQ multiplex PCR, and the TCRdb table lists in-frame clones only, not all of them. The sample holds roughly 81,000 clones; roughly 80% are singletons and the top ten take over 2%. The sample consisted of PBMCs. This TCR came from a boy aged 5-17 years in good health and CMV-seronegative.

As DNA, the CDR3 is TGTGCCAGCACCCCGGTGAGCGGGGAGCTGTTTTTT. The encoded protein is CASTPVSGELFF. The chain recombines TRBV6-6 with TRBJ2-2; D uncertain. The V gene's germline CDR1 is MNHNY and CDR2 SVGAGI (reference sequence). The CDR3 is 12 residues long. Trimming took off 7 bases at V and 7 bases at J, with 10 bases between the two ends.